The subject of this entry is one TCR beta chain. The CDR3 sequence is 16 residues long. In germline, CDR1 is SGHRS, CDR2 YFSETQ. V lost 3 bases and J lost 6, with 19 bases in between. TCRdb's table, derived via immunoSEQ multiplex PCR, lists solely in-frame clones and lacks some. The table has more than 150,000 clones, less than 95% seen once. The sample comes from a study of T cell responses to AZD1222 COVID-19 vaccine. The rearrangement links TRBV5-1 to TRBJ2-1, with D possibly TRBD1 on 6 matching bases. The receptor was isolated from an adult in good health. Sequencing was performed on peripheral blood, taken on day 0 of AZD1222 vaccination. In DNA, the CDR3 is TGCGCCAGCAGCTCCCCTACAGGGCTCCCTTCCAATGAGCAGTTCTTC. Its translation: CASSSPTGLPSNEQFF. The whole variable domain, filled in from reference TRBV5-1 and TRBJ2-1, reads KAGVTQTPRYLIKTRGQQVTLSCSPISGHRSVSWYQQTPGQGLQFLFEYFSETQRNKGNFPGRFSGRQFSNSRSEMNVSTLELGDSALYLCASSSPTGLPSNEQFFGPGTRLTVL.